This T cell receptor beta chain appears in the sequencing data of a study of T-cell reconstitution after alpha-beta-depleted transplantation in children. The CDR3 is made up of 16 amino acids. V was shortened by 2 bases and J by 6 bases, with 17 bases between the two germline ends. Germline V CDR1 and CDR2: SGHTA, FQGNSA. The TCRbeta library incorporated unique molecular identifiers. TCRdb analysed the PCR reads with MiXCR anew, one entry per CDR3 protein. The sample has 90,000 to 100,000 distinct CDR3 sequences, 23% seen once. Study-level results: Surviving recipient T cells and thymic progenitors accounted for the high day-60 TCRbeta diversity observed in some patients. Most T-cell counts and diversity one year after the transplant came from T cells that were newly produced. Several hundred rapidly expanded clones from non-depleted graft cells reportedly supplied alpha-beta T cells about two months post-transplant.

Of note for this clonotype: Its antigen is not known.

This TCR derives from a boy between 2 and 15 years old with acute lymphoblastic leukemia, due to receive a stem cell transplant. Specimen: PBMCs, collected before TCRalphabeta/CD19-depleted stem cell transplant. This chain connects TRBV7-2 to TRBJ2-1; D perhaps matches TRBD2 (5 bases). CDR3 sequence reads: CASSLSHLGGGNEQFF. The CDR3 region has the DNA TGTGCCAGCAGCTTAAGTCATCTCGGAGGAGGCAATGAGCAGTTCTTC.